Listed below are T cell receptor beta chains from one sample, sequenced in a study of cytomegalovirus exposure and HLA in healthy donors. Only in-frame clones appear in the TCRdb table, and some are missing; sequencing was by immunoSEQ multiplex PCR. The profile shows around 200,000 clones, 60% to 80% of them singletons. Source material: PBMCs. The receptors were gathered from a female donor in good health and CMV-seronegative. Each CDR3 is given with its conserved first and last residue. The order of the fields is V gene, clone size, D gene, J gene, CDR3 DNA, CDR3 protein. D genes are given only for firm matches. Some rows mark clone size as missing; the rest say once, few, many or name a class of expanded clone.

V: TRBV30; size: -; D: TRBD2; J: TRBJ2-3; DNA: TGTGCCTGGAGGATTAGCGGGGTTGGAGATACGCAGTATTTT; CDR3: CAWRISGVGDTQYF
V: TRBV13; size: once; D: -; J: TRBJ2-7; DNA: TGTGCCAGCAGCTTGTTGTCGGGTTCATACGAGCAGTACTTC; CDR3: CASSLLSGSYEQYF
V: TRBV28; size: -; D: TRBD1; J: TRBJ2-2; DNA: TGTGCCAGCAGCCGGACAGGTCCCCCCGGGGAGCTGTTTTTT; CDR3: CASSRTGPPGELFF
V: TRBV19; size: -; D: -; J: TRBJ2-7; DNA: TGTGCCAGTAGTATCGCCAGCGACTCCTACGAGCAGTACTTC; CDR3: CASSIASDSYEQYF
V: TRBV6-1; size: -; D: -; J: TRBJ1-2; DNA: TGTGCCAGCAGTGTCCTACGGCCGGCGGCCGGATATGGCTACACCTTC; CDR3: CASSVLRPAAGYGYTF
V: TRBV5-4; size: -; D: TRBD2; J: TRBJ2-1; DNA: TGTGCCAGCAGCTTCCCGGGGGAGGGCCTTAATGAGCAGTTCTTC; CDR3: CASSFPGEGLNEQFF
V: TRBV28; size: -; D: -; J: TRBJ2-7; DNA: TGTGCCAGCAGGGTGGGGGGGCCCACCTACGAGCAGTACTTC; CDR3: CASRVGGPTYEQYF
V: TRBV19; size: once; D: -; J: TRBJ1-5; DNA: TGTGCCAGTAGTATGGCAAGGGGCAGACAGCCCCAGCATTTT; CDR3: CASSMARGRQPQHF
V: TRBV27; size: few; D: TRBD1; J: TRBJ1-6; DNA: TGTGCCAGCAGAACTACAGGGGGCGCCTATAATTCACCCCTCCACTTT; CDR3: CASRTTGGAYNSPLHF
V: TRBV25-1; size: -; D: -; J: TRBJ1-2; DNA: TGTGCCAGCAGTGACTTGGGGGCGGTTGGCTACACCTTC; CDR3: CASSDLGAVGYTF
V: TRBV2; size: -; D: -; J: TRBJ2-4; DNA: TGTGCCAGCATTCTGGATGGAGGCAAAAACATTCAGTACTTC; CDR3: CASILDGGKNIQYF
V: TRBV9; size: -; D: TRBD1; J: TRBJ1-4; DNA: TGTGCCAGCAGCGTAGACGGGCGAGGACAGGGGGAAAAACTGTTTTTT; CDR3: CASSVDGRGQGEKLFF
V: TRBV30; size: once; D: -; J: TRBJ2-1; DNA: TGTGCCTGGAGCGATGATTATAGCGGAGGCTCCTACAATGAGCAGTTCTTC; CDR3: CAWSDDYSGGSYNEQFF
V: TRBV28; size: -; D: TRBD1; J: TRBJ2-7; DNA: TGTGCCAGCAGTCCCCTCGGGACAGGGGATGCAGGCTACGAGCAGTACTTC; CDR3: CASSPLGTGDAGYEQYF
V: TRBV19; size: -; D: TRBD2; J: TRBJ2-2; DNA: TGTGCCAGTACGCCTAGCGGATACACCGGGGAGCTGTTTTTT; CDR3: CASTPSGYTGELFF
V: TRBV7-2; size: -; D: -; J: TRBJ2-7; DNA: TGTGCCAGCAGCTTAGCTGGCGGGGGCGACTACGAGCAGTACTTC; CDR3: CASSLAGGGDYEQYF
V: TRBV2; size: -; D: -; J: TRBJ1-4; DNA: TGTGCCAGCTTATTCCGGGACATTAATGAAAAACTGTTTTTT; CDR3: CASLFRDINEKLFF
V: TRBV27; size: -; D: TRBD1; J: TRBJ2-5; DNA: TGTGCCAGCAGTTACCCGGGACAGGGAGAGACCCAGTACTTC; CDR3: CASSYPGQGETQYF
V: TRBV28; size: -; D: -; J: TRBJ1-5; DNA: TGTGCCAGCAGGCACCGGGAGCAGCAGATCTATAGCAATCAGCCCCAGCATTTT; CDR3: CASRHREQQIYSNQPQHF
V: TRBV30; size: -; D: -; J: TRBJ2-3; DNA: TGTGCCTGGGGAGGGTGGCCTAGTGAAACGCAGTATTTT; CDR3: CAWGGWPSETQYF
V: TRBV9; size: few; D: TRBD2; J: TRBJ2-3; DNA: TGTGCCAGCAGCGTAGCGACCTCTAGCGGGGGGGCGACAGATACGCAGTATTTT; CDR3: CASSVATSSGGATDTQYF
V: TRBV5-1; size: -; D: TRBD2; J: TRBJ2-5; DNA: TGCGCCAGCAGCTGGGGGGGGGAGACCCAGTACTTC; CDR3: CASSWGGETQYF
V: TRBV28; size: -; D: -; J: TRBJ1-5; DNA: TGTGCCATAGATCGGGTACTTAGCAATCAGCCCCAGCATTTT; CDR3: CAIDRVLSNQPQHF
V: TRBV27; size: -; D: -; J: TRBJ2-7; DNA: -; CDR3: CASSPFFGQSYEQYF
V: TRBV18; size: once; D: -; J: TRBJ2-5; DNA: TGTGCCAGCTCACTAAATAACCAAGAGACCCAGTACTTC; CDR3: CASSLNNQETQYF
V: TRBV4-1; size: -; D: TRBD2; J: TRBJ2-3; DNA: TGCGCCAGCAGCCAGGGGACTAGGAGCACAGATACGCAGTATTTT; CDR3: CASSQGTRSTDTQYF
V: TRBV4-2; size: -; D: TRBD2; J: TRBJ2-7; DNA: TGTGCCAGCAGCCAACCGACTAGCGGAAGTTACGAGCAGTACTTC; CDR3: CASSQPTSGSYEQYF
V: TRBV11-2; size: -; D: -; J: TRBJ2-6; DNA: TGTGCCAGCAGCAAACACACACCGTCTGGGGCCAACGTCCTGACTTTC; CDR3: CASSKHTPSGANVLTF
V: TRBV5-6; size: -; D: TRBD1; J: TRBJ2-7; DNA: TGTGCCAGCAGCCCCCAGACAGGGGGTCTTAGCTACGAGCAGTACTTC; CDR3: CASSPQTGGLSYEQYF
V: TRBV7-7; size: -; D: -; J: TRBJ2-6; DNA: TGTGCTAGCAGCTTAGCGCCCCCAGGGGCTTCTGGGGCCAACGTCCTGACTTTC; CDR3: CASSLAPPGASGANVLTF
V: TRBV7-2; size: -; D: -; J: TRBJ2-1; DNA: TGTGCCAGCAGCCCAGGTACCTACAATGAGCAGTTCTTC; CDR3: CASSPGTYNEQFF